The next 5 T cell receptor beta chains were all read from a single sample in a study of CD8 T cells in ankylosing spondylitis. These receptors' antigens are unknown. TCRdb itself ran the 5' RACE reads through MiXCR, one entry per CDR3 protein. The sample includes some 800,000 distinct CDR3 sequences, about an eighth of them seen just once. General study points: The study identified a TCR beta motif of roughly eight highly homologous variants that appeared characteristic of ankylosing spondylitis blood.

Sequences were obtained from blood, either unsorted or a sorted T cell fraction (not recorded which). These receptors were taken from a male donor with ankylosing spondylitis.

The sample holds a few counts of this clonotype. CDR3 in amino acids: CSASPRLAITLNEQFF. CDR3 bases: TGCAGTGCTAGTCCCCGACTAGCGATCACTTTAAATGAGCAGTTCTTC. This chain connects TRBV20-1 to TRBJ2-1; 8 positions match TRBD2. J gave up 7 bases and V 3 bases, and 14 bases lay outside the gene matches. CDR1 is DFQATT, CDR2 SNEGSKA, per germline (reference sequence). The CDR3 is made up of 16 amino acids.

In this sample, this clonotype turned up a few times. The chain couples TRBV6-5 to TRBJ2-1; D perhaps matches TRBD2 (6 bases). The CDR3 has 16 residues. CDR1 and CDR2 (germline): MNHEY, SVGAGI. V gave up 0 bases and J gave up 0 bases, with 9 bases separating them. The CDR3: CASSYSRRGSYNEQFF. CDR3 sequence (DNA): TGTGCCAGCAGTTACTCAAGGCGGGGCTCCTACAATGAGCAGTTCTTC.

This clonotype was counted at least ten times. V and J are TRBV29-1 and TRBJ2-1; no clear D. Germline V CDR1 and CDR2: SQVTM, ANQGSEA. CDR3 length: 14 amino acids. Trimming removed 2 bases from V and 0 bases from J, with 8 bases in between. The CDR3 sequence is CSVERVSSYNEQFF. CDR3 DNA sequence: TGCAGCGTTGAAAGGGTGAGCTCCTACAATGAGCAGTTCTTC.

About this clonotype itself: One end of the junction varies from germline; a read error may be responsible. The chain carries TRBV2 and TRBJ2-1; D is uncertain. This CDR3 has 17 residues. The germline V gene encodes CDR1 SNHLY and CDR2 FYNNEI. The CDR3 protein is CASSVDVLDTFYNERFF. The CDR3 region has the DNA TGTGCCAGCAGTGTGGACGTTCTCGACACGTTCTACAATGAGCGGTTCTTC.

In its sample, this clonotype was seen a few times. CDR3 nucleotides: TGTGCCAGCAGTTTCTGGGGGACTAGCGGCAACAATGAGCAGTTCTTC. It encodes CASSFWGTSGNNEQFF. This sequence joins TRBV6-5 and TRBJ2-1, with 11 bases aligning to TRBD2. V trimming: 4 bases; J trimming: 5 bases; junction bases outside the gene matches: 7. Germline lookup yields CDR1 MNHEY and CDR2 SVGAGI. This CDR3 region has 16 residues.